Below are 13 T cell receptor beta chains sequenced from a single sample in a study of OX40 agonist ivuxolimab in advanced cancers. Using immunoSEQ multiplex PCR, the repertoire was profiled, and TCRdb retains in-frame clones only, with some absent. The sample includes roughly 53,000 clones, around four fifths of them seen just once. The source was CD4+ or CD8+ T cells sorted from blood, collected in a trial of the OX40 agonist ivuxolimab. The receptor source for this set is an adult with an advanced solid tumor such as melanoma, head and neck, liver or kidney cancer.

This chain uses TRBV7-9 with TRBJ2-2; TRBD1 matches 11 bases. Trimming removed 3 bases from V and 3 bases from J; junction bases left unmatched: 3. Germline-derived CDR1 and CDR2 are SEHNR and FQNEAQ (reference sequence). CDR3 size: 16 residues. The CDR3 DNA reads as TGTGCCAGCAGCTTGGACAGGGGGCGGGACACCGGGGAGCTGTTTTTT. It codes for CASSLDRGRDTGELFF.

The chain combines TRBV11-2 with TRBJ2-7; 11 bases line up with TRBD2. Germline assignment: CDR1 SGHAT and CDR2 FQNNGV. The CDR3 sequence is 18 residues long. V dropped 3 bases and J dropped 1; count of bases not matched to a gene: 11. CDR3 in DNA: TGTGCCAGCAGCTTTAGTGTAGCGGGGGGGATTACTTCCTACGAGCAGTACTTC. It specifies CASSFSVAGGITSYEQYF.

The V gene is TRBV6-6, the J gene TRBJ1-1, with no clear D. Trimming shortened V by 6 bases and J by 4 bases, and 18 bases separated the two germline ends. The germline V gene encodes CDR1 MNHNY and CDR2 SVGAGI (reference sequence). The CDR3 sequence is 15 residues long. CDR3 region: CASSLEPNTGTEAFF. The DNA for the CDR3 is TGTGCCAGCAGCCTCGAACCCAATACCGGCACTGAAGCTTTCTTT.

This chain uses TRBV7-9 with TRBJ2-6; 10 positions match TRBD1. The ends lost 2 bases at V and 0 bases at J; junction bases unmatched: 1. Germline-derived CDR1 and CDR2 are SEHNR and FQNEAQ (reference sequence). This CDR3 has 17 amino acids. CDR3 region: CASSLRQGASGANVLTF. The CDR3 DNA reads TGTGCCAGCAGCTTAAGACAGGGGGCCTCTGGGGCCAACGTCCTGACTTTC.

The chain uses TRBV5-1 and TRBJ1-4; 10 nucleotides match TRBD1. This CDR3 spans 16 amino acids. Trimming removed 4 bases from V and 3 bases from J; junction bases left unmatched: 6. CDR1 is SGHRS, CDR2 YFSETQ, per germline. The CDR3 reads CASSPGTGAPNEKLFF. The CDR3 DNA follows: TGCGCCAGCAGCCCCGGGACAGGGGCCCCTAATGAAAAACTGTTTTTT. Looking up the rest from reference TRBV5-1 and TRBJ1-4 gives the full variable domain: KAGVTQTPRYLIKTRGQQVTLSCSPISGHRSVSWYQQTPGQGLQFLFEYFSETQRNKGNFPGRFSGRQFSNSRSEMNVSTLELGDSALYLCASSPGTGAPNEKLFFGSGTQLSVL.

A few counts support this clone. The rearrangement uses TRBV10-2 and TRBJ1-2; 7 bases agree with TRBD1. The CDR3 has 15 amino acids. The germline gives CDR1 WSHSY, CDR2 SAAADI. The J segment lost 4 bases and the V segment lost 4 bases, leaving 9 bases of the junction unmatched. The CDR3 DNA reads TGCGCCAGCAGTGCCACAGGGGAGATAGGCTATGGCTACACCTTC. Translated, it gives CASSATGEIGYGYTF.

This chain joins TRBV5-1 and TRBJ2-3; 7 nucleotides agree with TRBD2. This CDR3 is built from 13 residues. CDR1 SGHRS and CDR2 YFSETQ come from the germline V gene. J gave up 3 bases and V 4 bases, and 2 bases lay outside the gene matches. The CDR3: CASSPSGTDTQYF. In DNA, the CDR3 is TGCGCCAGCAGCCCTAGCGGTACAGATACGCAGTATTTT.

The chain carries TRBV27 and TRBJ2-1; 12 positions match TRBD2. Germline lookup yields CDR1 MNHEY and CDR2 SMNVEV (reference sequence). The CDR3 spans 16 residues. V lost 4 bases and J lost 4; bases outside the gene matches: 5. The CDR3 sequence: CASSSTGTSGYNEQFF. The DNA for the CDR3 is TGTGCCAGCAGTTCGACAGGGACTAGCGGGTACAATGAGCAGTTCTTC.

V is TRBV5-5 and J is TRBJ2-7; D may correspond to TRBD1 or TRBD2 (6 bases each). The CDR3 extends over 14 amino acids. From germline, CDR1 is SGHKS and CDR2 YYEKEE (reference sequence). V was pared by 3 bases and J by 2 bases, with 12 bases between. This CDR3 is CASSWGGGPYEQYF. CDR3 coding DNA: TGTGCCAGCAGCTGGGGTGGGGGGCCCTACGAGCAGTACTTC.

This rearrangement joins TRBV5-1 to TRBJ2-5, with 15 nucleotides matching TRBD2. V gave up 4 bases and J gave up 5 bases; unmatched junction bases: 6. The CDR3 is made up of 16 amino acids. Germline V gene data show CDR1 as SGHRS and CDR2 as YFSETQ. CDR3 DNA sequence: TGCGCCAGCAGCACGGGACTAGCGGGAGGCGTGGAGACCCAGTACTTC. As protein: CASSTGLAGGVETQYF.

The J gene is TRBJ2-7, the V gene TRBV18; 9 bases are shared with TRBD2. The trim removed 0 bases at V and 7 bases at J, leaving 13 bases unmatched. Germline CDR1 reads KGHSH; CDR2 reads LQKENI. This CDR3 region has 17 residues. The DNA for the CDR3 is TGTGCCAGCTCACCACCATTGCTAGCGGGAACCTCGGGGGAGCAGTACTTC. It encodes CASSPPLLAGTSGEQYF.

The chain combines TRBV11-2 with TRBJ2-7; D not certain. The germline CDR1 and CDR2 sequences are SGHAT and FQNNGV. The germline V and J ends were trimmed by 2 bases and 2 bases, with 10 bases remaining between them. CDR3 size: 14 residues. CDR3 region: CASSLLQAPYEQYF. CDR3 in DNA: TGTGCCAGCAGCTTACTGCAGGCCCCCTACGAGCAGTACTTC.

V is TRBV11-3 and J is TRBJ2-5, with D tentatively TRBD1 or TRBD2 (5 bases each). The closer fit of TRBJ2-7 to the DNA end suggests the J call may be wrong. Germline values: CDR1 SGHNT, CDR2 YENEEA. The CDR3 is 18 residues long. The CDR3 spells CASSLEREGGGTSYEQYF. In nucleotides, the CDR3 is TGTGCCAGCAGCTTAGAGCGTGAGGGTGGGGGTACTTCCTACGAGCAGTACTTC.